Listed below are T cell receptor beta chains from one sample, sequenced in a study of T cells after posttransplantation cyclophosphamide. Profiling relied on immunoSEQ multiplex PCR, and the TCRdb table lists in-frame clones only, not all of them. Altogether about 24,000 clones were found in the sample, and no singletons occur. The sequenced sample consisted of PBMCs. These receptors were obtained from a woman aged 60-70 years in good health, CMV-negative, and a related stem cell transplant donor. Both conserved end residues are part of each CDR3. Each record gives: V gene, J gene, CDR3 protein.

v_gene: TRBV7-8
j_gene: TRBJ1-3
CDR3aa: CASSFPTGNTIYF

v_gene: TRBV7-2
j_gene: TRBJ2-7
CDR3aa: CASSSGSGRFSEQYF

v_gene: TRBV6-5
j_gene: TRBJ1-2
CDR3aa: CASSRTGGTGGYTF

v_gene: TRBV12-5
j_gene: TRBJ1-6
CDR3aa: CASGLAPGRGNSPLHF

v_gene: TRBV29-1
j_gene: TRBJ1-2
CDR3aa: CSAWTDNYGYTF

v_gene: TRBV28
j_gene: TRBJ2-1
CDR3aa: CASKRGPPNEQFF

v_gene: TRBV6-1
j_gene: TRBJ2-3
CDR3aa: CASSEGHSGADTQYF

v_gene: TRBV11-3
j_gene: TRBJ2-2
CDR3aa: CASSSQTGGTGELFF

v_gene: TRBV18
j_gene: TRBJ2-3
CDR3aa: CASSPKGLEADTQYF

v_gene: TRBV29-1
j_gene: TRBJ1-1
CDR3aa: CSVGQGFTEAFF

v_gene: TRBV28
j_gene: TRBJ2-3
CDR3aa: CASSPASGGPTDTQYF

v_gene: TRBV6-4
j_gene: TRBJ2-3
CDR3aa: CASSQGQGSTDTQYF

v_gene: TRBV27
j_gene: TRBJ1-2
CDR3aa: CASRRTGDYYGYTF

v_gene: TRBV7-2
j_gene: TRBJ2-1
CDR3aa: CASSPPTIVSEQFF

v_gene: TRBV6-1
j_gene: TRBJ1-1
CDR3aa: CASTKDRRNTEAFF

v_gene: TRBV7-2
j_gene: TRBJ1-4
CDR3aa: CASSLATGGGEKLFF

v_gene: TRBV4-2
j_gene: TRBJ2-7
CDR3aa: CASSQEGAGEREQYF

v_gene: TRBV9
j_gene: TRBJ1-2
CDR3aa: CASSVVSDNYGYTF

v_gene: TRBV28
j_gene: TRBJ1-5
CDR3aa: CASRLGGALGNQPQHF

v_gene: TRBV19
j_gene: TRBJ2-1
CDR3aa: CASRQGGLNEQFF

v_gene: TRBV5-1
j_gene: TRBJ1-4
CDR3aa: CASSGGLGEKLFF

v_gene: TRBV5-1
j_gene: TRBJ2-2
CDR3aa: CASSLGLAGGTGELFF

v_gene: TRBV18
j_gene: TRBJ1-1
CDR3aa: CASSNLPPPTLNTEAFF

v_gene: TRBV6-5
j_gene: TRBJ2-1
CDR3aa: CASSYGTGTAEQFF

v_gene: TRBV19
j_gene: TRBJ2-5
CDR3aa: CASNAGVRRQETQYF

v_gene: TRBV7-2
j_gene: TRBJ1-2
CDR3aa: CASSPTGDRDYGYTF

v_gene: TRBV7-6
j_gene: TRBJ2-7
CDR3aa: CASSSRTGGFYEQYF

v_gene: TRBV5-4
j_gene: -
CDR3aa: CASSKISDSYEQYF

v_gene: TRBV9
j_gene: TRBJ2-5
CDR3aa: CASSLGTSWETQYF

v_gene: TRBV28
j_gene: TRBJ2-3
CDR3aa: CASNRNLLNTQYF

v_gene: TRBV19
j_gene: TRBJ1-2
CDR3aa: CASSAGTGGDYGYTF

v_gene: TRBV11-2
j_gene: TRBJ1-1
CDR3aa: CASSLFTARITEAFF

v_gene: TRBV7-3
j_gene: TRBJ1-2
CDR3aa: CASSFLANYGYTF

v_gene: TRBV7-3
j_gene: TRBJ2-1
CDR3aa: CASSLGGTTQGHEQFF

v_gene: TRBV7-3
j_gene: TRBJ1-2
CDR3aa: CASSLQGNYGYTF

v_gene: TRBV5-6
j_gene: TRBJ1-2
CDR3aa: CASRDTTGEVIGYTF

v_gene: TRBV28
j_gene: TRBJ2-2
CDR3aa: CASSPGTRDTGELFF

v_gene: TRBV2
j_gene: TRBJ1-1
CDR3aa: CASSLRTGLQDAFF

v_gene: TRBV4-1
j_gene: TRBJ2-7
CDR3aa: CASSQEGVRAYEQYF

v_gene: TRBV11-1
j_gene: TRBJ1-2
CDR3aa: CASSSRQGGNYGYTF

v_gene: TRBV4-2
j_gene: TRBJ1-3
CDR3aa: CASSQEGWEASSGNTIYF

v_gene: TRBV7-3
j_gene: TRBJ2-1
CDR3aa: CASSYGRGNEQFF

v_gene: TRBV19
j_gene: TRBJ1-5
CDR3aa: CASSIVTGVSNQPQHF

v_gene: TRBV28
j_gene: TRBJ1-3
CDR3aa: CASSLGGAGNTIYF

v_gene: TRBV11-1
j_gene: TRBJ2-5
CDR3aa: CASSPSGAQETQYF

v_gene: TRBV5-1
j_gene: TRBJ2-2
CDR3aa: CASSLRDKNTGELFF

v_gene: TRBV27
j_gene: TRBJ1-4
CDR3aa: CASSTRDSNEKLFF

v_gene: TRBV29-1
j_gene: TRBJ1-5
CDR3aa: CSVLEPFSNQPQHF

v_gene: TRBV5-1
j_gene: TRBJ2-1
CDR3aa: CASSPGLASGGAVEQFF

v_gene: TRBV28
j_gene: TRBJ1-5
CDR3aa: CASSLRGPGQPQHF

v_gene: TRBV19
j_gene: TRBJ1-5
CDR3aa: CASSITSRGAGQPQHF

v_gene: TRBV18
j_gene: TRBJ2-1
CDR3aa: CASSQSPGLIYNEQFF

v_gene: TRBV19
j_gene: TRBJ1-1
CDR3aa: CASSIGLITSRAEAFF

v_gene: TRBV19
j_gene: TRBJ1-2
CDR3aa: CASSILAANYGYTF